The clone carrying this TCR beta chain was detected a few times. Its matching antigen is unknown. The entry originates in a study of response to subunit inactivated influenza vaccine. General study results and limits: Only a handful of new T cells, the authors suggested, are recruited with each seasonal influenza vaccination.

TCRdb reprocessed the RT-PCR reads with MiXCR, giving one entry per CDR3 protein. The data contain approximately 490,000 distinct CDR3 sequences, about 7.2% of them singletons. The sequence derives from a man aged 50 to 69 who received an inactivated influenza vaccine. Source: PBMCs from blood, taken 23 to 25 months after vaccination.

DNA of the CDR3: TGTGCCAGCAGCTTCAGCGGTGGACGGCAGTTCTTC. Protein: CASSFSGGRQFF. The gene calls are TRBV14 and TRBJ2-1, with a tentative D call TRBD2 (5 bases). This CDR3 is built from 12 residues. Deletions cut 5 bases from V and 12 bases from J, with 14 bases between. The germline gives CDR1 SGHDN, CDR2 FVKESK.